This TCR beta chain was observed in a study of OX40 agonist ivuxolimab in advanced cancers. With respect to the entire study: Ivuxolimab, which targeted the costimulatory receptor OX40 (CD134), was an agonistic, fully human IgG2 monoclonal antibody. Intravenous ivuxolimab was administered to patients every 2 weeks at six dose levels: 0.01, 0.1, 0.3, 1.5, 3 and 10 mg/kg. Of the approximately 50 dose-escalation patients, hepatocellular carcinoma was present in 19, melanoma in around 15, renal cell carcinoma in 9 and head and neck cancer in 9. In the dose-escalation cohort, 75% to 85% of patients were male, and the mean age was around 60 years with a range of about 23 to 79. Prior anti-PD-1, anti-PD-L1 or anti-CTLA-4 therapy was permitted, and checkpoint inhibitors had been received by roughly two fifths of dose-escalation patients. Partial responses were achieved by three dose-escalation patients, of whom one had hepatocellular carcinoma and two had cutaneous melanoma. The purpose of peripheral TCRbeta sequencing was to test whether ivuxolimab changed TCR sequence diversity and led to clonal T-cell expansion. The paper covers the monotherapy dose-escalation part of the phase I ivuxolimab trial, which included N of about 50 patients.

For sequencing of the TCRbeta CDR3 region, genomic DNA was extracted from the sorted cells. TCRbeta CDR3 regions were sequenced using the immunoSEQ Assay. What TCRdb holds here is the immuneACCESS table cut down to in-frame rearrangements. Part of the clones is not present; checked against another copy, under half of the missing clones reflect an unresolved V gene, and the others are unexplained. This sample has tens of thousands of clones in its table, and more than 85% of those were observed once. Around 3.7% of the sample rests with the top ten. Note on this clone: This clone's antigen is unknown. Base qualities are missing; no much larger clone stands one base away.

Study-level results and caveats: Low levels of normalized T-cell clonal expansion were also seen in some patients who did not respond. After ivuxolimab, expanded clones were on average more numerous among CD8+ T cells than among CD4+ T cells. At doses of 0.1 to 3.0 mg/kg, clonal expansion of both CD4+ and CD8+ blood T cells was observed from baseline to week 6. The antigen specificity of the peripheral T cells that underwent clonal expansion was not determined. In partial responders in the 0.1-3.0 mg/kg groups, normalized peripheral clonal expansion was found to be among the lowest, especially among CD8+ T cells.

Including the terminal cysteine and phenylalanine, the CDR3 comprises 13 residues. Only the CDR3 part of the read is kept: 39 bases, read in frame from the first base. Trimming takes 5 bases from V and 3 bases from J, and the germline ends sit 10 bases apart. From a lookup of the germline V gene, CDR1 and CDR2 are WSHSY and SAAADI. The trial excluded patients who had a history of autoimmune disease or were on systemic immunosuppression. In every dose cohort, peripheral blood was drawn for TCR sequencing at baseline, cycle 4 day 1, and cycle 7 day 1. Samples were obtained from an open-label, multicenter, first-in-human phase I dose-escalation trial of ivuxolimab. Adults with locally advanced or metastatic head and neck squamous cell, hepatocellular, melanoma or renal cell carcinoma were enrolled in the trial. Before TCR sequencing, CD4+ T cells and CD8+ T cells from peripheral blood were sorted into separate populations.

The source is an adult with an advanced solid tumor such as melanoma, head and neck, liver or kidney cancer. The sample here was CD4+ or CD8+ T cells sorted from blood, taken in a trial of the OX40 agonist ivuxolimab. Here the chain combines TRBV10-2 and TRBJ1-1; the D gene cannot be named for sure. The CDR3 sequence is CASSKRADTEAFF. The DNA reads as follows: TGCGCCAGCAGTAAGAGGGCGGACACTGAAGCTTTCTTT.